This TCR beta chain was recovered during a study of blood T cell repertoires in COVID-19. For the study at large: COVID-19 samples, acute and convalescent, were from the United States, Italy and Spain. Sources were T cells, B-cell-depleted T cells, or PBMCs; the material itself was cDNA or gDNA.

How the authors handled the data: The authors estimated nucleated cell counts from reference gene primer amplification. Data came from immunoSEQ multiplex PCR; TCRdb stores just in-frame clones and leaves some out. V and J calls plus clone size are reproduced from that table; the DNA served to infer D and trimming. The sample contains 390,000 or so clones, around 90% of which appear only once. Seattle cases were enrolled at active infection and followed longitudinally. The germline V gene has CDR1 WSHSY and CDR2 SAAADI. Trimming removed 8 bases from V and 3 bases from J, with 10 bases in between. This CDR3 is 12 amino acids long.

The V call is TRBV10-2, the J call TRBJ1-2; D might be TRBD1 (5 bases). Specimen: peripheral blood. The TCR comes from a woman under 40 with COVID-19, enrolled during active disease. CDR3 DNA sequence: TGCGCCAGCCGTCTACAGGACTATGGCTACACCTTC. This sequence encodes CASRLQDYGYTF.